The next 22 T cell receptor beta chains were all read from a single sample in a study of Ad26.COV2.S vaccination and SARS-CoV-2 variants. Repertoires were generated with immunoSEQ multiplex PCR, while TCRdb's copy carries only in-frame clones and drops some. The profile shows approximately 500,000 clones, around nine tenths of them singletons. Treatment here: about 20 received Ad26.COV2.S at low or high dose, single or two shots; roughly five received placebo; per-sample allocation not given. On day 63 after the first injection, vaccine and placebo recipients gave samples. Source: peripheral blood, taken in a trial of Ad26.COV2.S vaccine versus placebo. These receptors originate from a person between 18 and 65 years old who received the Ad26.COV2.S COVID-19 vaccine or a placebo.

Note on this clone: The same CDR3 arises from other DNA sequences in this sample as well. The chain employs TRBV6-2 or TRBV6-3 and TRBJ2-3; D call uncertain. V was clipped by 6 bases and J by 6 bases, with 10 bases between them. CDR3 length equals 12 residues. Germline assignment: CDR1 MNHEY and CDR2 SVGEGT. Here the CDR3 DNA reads TGTGCCAGCAGCCAAAATGTGGATACGCAGTATTTT. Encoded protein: CASSQNVDTQYF.

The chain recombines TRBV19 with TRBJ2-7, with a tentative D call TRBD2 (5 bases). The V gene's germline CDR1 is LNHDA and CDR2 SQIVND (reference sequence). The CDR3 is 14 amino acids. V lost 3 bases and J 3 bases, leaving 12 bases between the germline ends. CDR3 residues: CASSIRGLSYEQYF. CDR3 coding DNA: TGTGCCAGTAGTATTCGAGGACTGAGCTACGAGCAGTACTTC.

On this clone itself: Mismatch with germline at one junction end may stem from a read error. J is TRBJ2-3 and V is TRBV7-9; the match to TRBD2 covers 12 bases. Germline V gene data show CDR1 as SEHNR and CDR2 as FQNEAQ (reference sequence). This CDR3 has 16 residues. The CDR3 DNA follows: TGTGCCAGCAGTTTAGCTAGCGGGAGGGCCACAGATACGCAGTATTTT. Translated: CASSLASGRATDTQYF.

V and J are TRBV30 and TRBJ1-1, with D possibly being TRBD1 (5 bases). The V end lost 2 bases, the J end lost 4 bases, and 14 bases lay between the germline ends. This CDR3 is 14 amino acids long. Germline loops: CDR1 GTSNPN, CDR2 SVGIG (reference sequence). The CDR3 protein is CAWSIWGGSTEAFF. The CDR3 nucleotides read TGTGCCTGGAGTATTTGGGGGGGGAGCACTGAAGCTTTCTTT.

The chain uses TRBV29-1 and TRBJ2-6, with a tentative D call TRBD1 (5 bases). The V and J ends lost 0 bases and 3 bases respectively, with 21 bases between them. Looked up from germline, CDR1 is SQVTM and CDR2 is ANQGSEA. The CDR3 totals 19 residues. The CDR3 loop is CSVEDTFQGNLYGANVLTF. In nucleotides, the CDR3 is TGCAGCGTTGAAGATACTTTCCAGGGAAATTTGTATGGGGCCAACGTCCTGACTTTC.

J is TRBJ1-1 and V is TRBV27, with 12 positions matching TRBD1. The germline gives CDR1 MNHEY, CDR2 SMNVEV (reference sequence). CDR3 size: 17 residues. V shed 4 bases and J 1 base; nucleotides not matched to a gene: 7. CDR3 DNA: TGTGCCAGCAGTTCCAGGGACAGGGGGCTTCCGAACACTGAAGCTTTCTTT. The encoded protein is CASSSRDRGLPNTEAFF.

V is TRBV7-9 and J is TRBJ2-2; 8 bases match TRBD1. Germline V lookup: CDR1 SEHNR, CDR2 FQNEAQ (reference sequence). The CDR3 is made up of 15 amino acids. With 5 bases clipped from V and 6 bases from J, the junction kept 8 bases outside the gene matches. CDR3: CASSPGTGGAGELFF. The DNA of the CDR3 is TGTGCCAGCAGCCCAGGGACAGGAGGGGCCGGGGAGCTGTTTTTT.

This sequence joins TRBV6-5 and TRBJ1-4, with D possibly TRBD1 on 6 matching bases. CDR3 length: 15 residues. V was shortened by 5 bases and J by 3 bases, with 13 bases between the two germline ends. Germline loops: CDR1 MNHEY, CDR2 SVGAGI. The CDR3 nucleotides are TGTGCCAGCAGTCCAACCGGGACACCTAATGAAAAACTGTTTTTT. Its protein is CASSPTGTPNEKLFF.

The CDR3 region has the DNA TGTGCCAGCAGCTTAGAGGGACAGGGTCTCTCTGGGGCCAACGTCCTGACTTTC. Amino acid sequence: CASSLEGQGLSGANVLTF. V usage is TRBV7-2 and J usage is TRBJ2-6; 9 nucleotides align to TRBD1. Germline V gene lookup returns CDR1 SGHTA and CDR2 FQGNSA. The CDR3 has 18 residues. The ends lost 1 base at V and 0 bases at J; junction bases unmatched: 4.

In DNA, the CDR3 is TGCAGCGTTGAAACAGGTATCACCGGGGAGCTGTTTTTT. Amino acids: CSVETGITGELFF. The J gene is TRBJ2-2, the V gene TRBV29-1; a weak D match, TRBD1 (5 bases). This CDR3 comprises 13 residues. V was cut by 2 bases and J by 4 bases, with 8 bases left in between. CDR1 is SQVTM, CDR2 ANQGSEA, per germline.

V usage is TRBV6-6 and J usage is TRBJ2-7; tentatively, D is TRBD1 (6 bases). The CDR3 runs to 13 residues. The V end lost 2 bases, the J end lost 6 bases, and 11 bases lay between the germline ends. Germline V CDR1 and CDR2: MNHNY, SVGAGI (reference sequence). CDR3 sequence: CASSYGTKVEQYF. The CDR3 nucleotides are TGTGCCAGCAGTTACGGGACAAAAGTCGAGCAGTACTTC.

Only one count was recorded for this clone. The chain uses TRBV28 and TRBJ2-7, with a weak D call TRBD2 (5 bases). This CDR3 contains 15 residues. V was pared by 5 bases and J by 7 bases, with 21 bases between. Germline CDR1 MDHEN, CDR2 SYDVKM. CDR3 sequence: CASSPTVRGRREQYF. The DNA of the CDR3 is TGTGCCAGCAGTCCAACCGTTCGGGGAAGAAGGGAGCAGTACTTC.

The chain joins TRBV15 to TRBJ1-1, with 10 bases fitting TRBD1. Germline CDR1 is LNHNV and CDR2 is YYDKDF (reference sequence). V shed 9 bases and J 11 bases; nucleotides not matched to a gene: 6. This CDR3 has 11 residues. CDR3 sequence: CATYRDRGAFF. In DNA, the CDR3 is TGTGCCACGTACCGGGACAGGGGCGCTTTCTTT.

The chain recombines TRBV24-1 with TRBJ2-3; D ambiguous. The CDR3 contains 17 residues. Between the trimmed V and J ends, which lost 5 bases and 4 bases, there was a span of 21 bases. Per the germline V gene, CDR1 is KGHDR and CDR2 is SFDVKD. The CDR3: CATSAYRTGLASDTQYF. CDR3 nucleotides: TGTGCCACCAGTGCCTACCGGACGGGTCTCGCATCAGATACGCAGTATTTT.

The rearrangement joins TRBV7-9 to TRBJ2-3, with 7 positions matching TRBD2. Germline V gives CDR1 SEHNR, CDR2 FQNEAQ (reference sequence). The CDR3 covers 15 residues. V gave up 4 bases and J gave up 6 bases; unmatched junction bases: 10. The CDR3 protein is CASSYMGRESDTQYF. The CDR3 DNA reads TGTGCCAGCAGCTACATGGGGCGGGAGTCCGATACGCAGTATTTT.

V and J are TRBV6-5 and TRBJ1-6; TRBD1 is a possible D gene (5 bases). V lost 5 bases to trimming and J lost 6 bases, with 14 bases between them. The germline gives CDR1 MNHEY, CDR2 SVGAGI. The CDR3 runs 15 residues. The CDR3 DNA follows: TGTGCCAGCAGTCCCGTCCGGACACTTAATTCACCCCTCCACTTT. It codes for CASSPVRTLNSPLHF.

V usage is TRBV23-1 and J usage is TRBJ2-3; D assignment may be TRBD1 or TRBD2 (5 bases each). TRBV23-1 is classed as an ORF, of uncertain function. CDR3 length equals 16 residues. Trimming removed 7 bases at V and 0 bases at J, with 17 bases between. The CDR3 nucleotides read TGCGCCAGCATGGGACGGAAAAACGCTAGCACAGATACGCAGTATTTT. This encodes CASMGRKNASTDTQYF.

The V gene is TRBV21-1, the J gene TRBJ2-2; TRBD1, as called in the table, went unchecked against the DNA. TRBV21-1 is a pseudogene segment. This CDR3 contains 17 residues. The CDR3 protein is CASSPRTGGLNTGELFF. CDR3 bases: TGTGCCAGCAGCCCTCGGACAGGGGGCTTGAACACCGGGGAGCTGTTTTTT.

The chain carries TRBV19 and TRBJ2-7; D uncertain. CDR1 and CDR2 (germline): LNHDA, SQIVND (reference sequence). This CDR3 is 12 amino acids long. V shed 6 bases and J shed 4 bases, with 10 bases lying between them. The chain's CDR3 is CASRSRSYEQYF. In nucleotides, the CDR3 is TGTGCCAGTAGGAGTAGGAGTTACGAGCAGTACTTC.

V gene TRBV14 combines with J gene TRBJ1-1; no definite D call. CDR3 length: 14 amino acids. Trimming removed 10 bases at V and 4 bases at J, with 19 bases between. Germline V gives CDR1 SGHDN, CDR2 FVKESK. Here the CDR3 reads CATSTGPRGTEAFF. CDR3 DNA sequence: TGTGCCACGTCAACCGGGCCCCGGGGCACTGAAGCTTTCTTT.

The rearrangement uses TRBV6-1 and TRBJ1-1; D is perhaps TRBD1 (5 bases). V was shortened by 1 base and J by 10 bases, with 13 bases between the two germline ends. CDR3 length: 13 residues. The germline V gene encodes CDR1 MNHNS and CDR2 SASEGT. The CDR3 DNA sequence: TGTGCCAGCAGTGAAGGGTTTCGGGACCGAGCTTTCTTT. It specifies CASSEGFRDRAFF.

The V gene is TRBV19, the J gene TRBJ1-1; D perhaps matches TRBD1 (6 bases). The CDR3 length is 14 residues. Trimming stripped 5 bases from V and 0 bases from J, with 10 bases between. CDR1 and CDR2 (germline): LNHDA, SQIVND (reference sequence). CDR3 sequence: CASSLGGLNTEAFF. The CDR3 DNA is TGTGCCAGTAGTTTGGGGGGGCTGAACACTGAAGCTTTCTTT. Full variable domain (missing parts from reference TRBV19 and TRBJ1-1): DGGITQSPKYLFRKEGQNVTLSCEQNLNHDAMYWYRQDPGQGLRLIYYSQIVNDFQKGDIAEGYSVSREKKESFPLTVTSAQKNPTAFYLCASSLGGLNTEAFFGQGTRLTVV.